This T cell receptor (beta chain) was retrieved from a study of shared clonotypes between healthy human individuals. The protocol was immunoSEQ multiplex PCR, while the TCRdb copy is restricted to in-frame clones and leaves out a portion. Here the sample spans 2 million to 3 million clones, 93% being singletons. The CDR3 loop spans 14 amino acids. Germline CDR1 is MDHEN and CDR2 is SYDVKM. The V and J ends lost 8 bases and 5 bases, in that order; junction bases with no gene match: 11. The sample consisted of naive CD4+ T cells from PBMCs. The sample's subset: CD45RA+ positively selected. This chain links TRBV28 with TRBJ1-1, with 7 bases that match TRBD1. This TCR was sampled from a man aged 18 to 30 in good health. Some clones in this sample may be carry-over from other donors' samples. Here the CDR3 reads CASAIGGVRTEAFF. CDR3 DNA sequence: TGTGCCAGCGCCATAGGGGGCGTTCGGACTGAAGCTTTCTTT.